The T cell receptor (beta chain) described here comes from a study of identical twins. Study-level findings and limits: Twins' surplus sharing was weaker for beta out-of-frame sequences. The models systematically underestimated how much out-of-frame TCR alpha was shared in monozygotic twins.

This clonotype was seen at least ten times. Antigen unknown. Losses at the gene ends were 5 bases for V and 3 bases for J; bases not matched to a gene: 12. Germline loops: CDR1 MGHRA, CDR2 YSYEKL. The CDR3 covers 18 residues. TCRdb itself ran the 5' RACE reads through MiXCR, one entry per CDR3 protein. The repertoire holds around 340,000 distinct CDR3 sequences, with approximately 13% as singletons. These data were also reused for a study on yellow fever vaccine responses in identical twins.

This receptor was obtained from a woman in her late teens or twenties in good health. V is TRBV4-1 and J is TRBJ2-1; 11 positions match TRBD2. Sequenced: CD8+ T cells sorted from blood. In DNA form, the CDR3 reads TGCGCCAGCAGCTCTAGCGGGGGGTCAAGGGGGAACTACAATGAGCAGTTCTTC. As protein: CASSSSGGSRGNYNEQFF.